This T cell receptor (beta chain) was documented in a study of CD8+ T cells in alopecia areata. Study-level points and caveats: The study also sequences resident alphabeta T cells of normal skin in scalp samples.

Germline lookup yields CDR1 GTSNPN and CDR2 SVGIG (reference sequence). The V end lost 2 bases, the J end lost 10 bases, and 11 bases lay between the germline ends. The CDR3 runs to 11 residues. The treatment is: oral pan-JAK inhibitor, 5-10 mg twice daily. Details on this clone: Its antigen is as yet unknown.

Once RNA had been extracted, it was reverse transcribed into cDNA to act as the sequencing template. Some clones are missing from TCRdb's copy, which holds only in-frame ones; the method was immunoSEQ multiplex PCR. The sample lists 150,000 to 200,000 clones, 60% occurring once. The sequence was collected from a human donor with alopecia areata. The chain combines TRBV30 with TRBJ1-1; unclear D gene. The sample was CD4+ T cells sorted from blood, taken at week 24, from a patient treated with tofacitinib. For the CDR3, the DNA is TGTGCCTGGAGTCCCGGCTCCGGAGCTTTCTTT. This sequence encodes CAWSPGSGAFF. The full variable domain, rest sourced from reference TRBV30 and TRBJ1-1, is SQTIHQWPATLVQPVGSPLSLECTVEGTSNPNLYWYRQAAGRGLQLLFYSVGIGQISSEVPQNLSASRPQDRQFILSSKKLLLSDSGFYLCAWSPGSGAFFGQGTRLTVV.